The 5 T cell receptor beta chains below were found in one sample sequenced in a study of blood T cell repertoires in COVID-19. Here immunoSEQ multiplex PCR was the method, and the copy in TCRdb shows in-frame clones only, minus some. The sample has fewer than 350,000 clones; roughly 90% are singletons. The specimen sequenced was PBMCs or T cells enriched from blood (not recorded which). Source of these receptors: a woman in her thirties or forties with acute COVID-19.

The chain has TRBV7-2 and TRBJ2-4; D possibly corresponds to TRBD1 (5 bases). V was cut by 1 base and J by 0 bases, with 10 bases left in between. Germline V gene lookup returns CDR1 SGHTA and CDR2 FQGNSA. The CDR3 is 16 residues long. The CDR3 sequence: CASSLETAVAKNIQYF. In DNA, the CDR3 is TGTGCCAGCAGCTTAGAGACAGCTGTAGCCAAAAACATTCAGTACTTC.

V and J are TRBV5-8 and TRBJ1-2; perhaps TRBD1 as D (6 bases). Per the germline V gene, CDR1 is SGHTS and CDR2 is YDEGEE. V gave up 1 base and J gave up 6 bases, with 7 bases separating them. This CDR3 is built from 12 residues. CDR3 region: CASSLTGNGYTF. The DNA for the CDR3 is TGTGCCAGCAGCTTGACAGGGAATGGCTACACCTTC.

V and J are TRBV11-2 and TRBJ1-1; 10 positions match TRBD1. The CDR3 spans 15 residues. The germline V gene has CDR1 SGHAT and CDR2 FQNNGV. Unmatched junction bases numbered 5, after V lost 1 base and J lost 6 bases. CDR3 in amino acids: CASSLGGQGGAEAFF. The CDR3 nucleotides are TGTGCCAGCAGCTTAGGTGGACAGGGGGGCGCTGAAGCTTTCTTT.

The chain uses TRBV24-1 and TRBJ2-1; possibly TRBD1 for D (6 bases). There are 16 residues in the CDR3. Per germline, CDR1 KGHDR and CDR2 SFDVKD. V lost 2 bases and J 3 bases, leaving 13 bases between the germline ends. CDR3: CATSDSFRGVYNEQFF. CDR3 bases: TGTGCCACCAGTGATTCATTCAGGGGAGTCTACAATGAGCAGTTCTTC.

This clone has just a few counts. CDR3 coding DNA: TGTGCCAGCAGCACTCTTAGCGGGGGGAGGGGCAATGAGCAGTTCTTC. It is translated as CASSTLSGGRGNEQFF. The chain links TRBV21-1 to TRBJ2-1; the D call of TRBD2 is as the table states it, not checked on the DNA. TRBV21-1 is tagged as a pseudogene. The CDR3 covers 16 residues.